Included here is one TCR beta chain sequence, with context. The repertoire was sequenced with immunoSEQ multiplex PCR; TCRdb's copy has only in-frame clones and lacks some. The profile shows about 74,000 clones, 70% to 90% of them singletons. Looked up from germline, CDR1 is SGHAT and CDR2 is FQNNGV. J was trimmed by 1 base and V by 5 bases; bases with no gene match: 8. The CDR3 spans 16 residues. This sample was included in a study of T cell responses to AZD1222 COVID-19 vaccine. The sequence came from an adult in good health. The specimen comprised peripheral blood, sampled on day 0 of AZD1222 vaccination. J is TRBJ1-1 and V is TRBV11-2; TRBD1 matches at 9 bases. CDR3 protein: CASSAGTGTKNTEAFF. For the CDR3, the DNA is TGTGCCAGCAGCGCCGGGACAGGGACGAAGAACACTGAAGCTTTCTTT.